This TCR beta chain was documented in a study of cytomegalovirus exposure and HLA in healthy donors. Study-level points and caveats: In a later analysis, TCR beta V- and J-gene trimming was associated with a missense DCLRE1C variant. The sole available immune exposure information was CMV serostatus.

This clone has only one observation. Its antigen is undetermined. Both 60 Vbeta primers and 13 Jbeta primers went into the PCR. TCRdb's copy holds only in-frame clones and misses some; the assay was immunoSEQ multiplex PCR. The profile shows approximately 120,000 clones, around 77% of them singletons. The TCR originated in a woman aged 40-49 years in good health and CMV-seropositive. Sequencing input: PBMCs.

DNA of the CDR3: TGTGCCAGCAGGGTTAGCGGGGAGTACTACAATGAGCAGTTCTTC. Its translation: CASRVSGEYYNEQFF. The V call is TRBV6-1, the J call TRBJ2-1; 8 bases fit TRBD2. CDR1 is MNHNS, CDR2 SASEGT, per germline. The CDR3 runs to 15 residues. The ends lost 6 bases at V and 3 bases at J; junction bases unmatched: 7.